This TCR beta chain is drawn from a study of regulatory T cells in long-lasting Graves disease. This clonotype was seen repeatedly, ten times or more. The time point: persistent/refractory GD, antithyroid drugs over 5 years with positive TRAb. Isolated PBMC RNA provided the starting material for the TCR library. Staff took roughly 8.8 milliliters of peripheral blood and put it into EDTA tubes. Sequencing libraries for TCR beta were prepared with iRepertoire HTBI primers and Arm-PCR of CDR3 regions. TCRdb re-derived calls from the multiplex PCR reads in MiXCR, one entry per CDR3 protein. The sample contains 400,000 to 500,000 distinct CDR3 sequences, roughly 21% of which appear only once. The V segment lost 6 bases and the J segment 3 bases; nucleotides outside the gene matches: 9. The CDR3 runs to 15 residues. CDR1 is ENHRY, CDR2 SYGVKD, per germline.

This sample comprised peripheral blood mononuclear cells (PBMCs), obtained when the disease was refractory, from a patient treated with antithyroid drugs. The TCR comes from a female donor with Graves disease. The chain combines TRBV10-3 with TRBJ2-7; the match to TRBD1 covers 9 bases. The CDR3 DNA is TGTGCCATCAGAACCGACAGGGGGGTTAGCTACGAGCAGTACTTC. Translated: CAIRTDRGVSYEQYF.